Listed here are 20 T cell receptor beta chains from one sample, sequenced in a study of Graves' ophthalmopathy and Graves' hyperthyroidism. As the template, RNA transcripts were used to amplify TCR beta CDR3 regions. HTBI primers served in a first-round RT-PCR, which a second-round multiplex PCR followed. TCRdb passed the multiplex PCR reads through MiXCR, listing each CDR3 protein once. The sample yields roughly 300,000 distinct CDR3 sequences, roughly 15% seen once. Sequenced material: peripheral blood. All receptors derive from an adult man with Graves' ophthalmopathy.

At least ten counts were recorded for this clonotype. The junction differs from germline at one of its ends, possibly a read error. The chain couples TRBV7-2 to TRBJ1-2; D might be TRBD1 (5 bases). Germline V lookup: CDR1 SGHTA, CDR2 FQGNSA. This CDR3 has 13 amino acids. The CDR3, as DNA: TGTGCCAGCAGCTTAGCCTTACAGGCTGGCTGCACCTTC. This translates into CASSLALQAGCTF.

This clonotype was seen at least ten times. The V and J genes are TRBV11-2 and TRBJ2-2; D unclear. The CDR3 totals 12 residues. Germline CDR1 is SGHAT and CDR2 is FQNNGV. Between the trimmed V and J ends, which lost 1 base and 6 bases, there was a span of 3 bases. The DNA for the CDR3 is TGTGCCAGCAGCTTAGTACCCGGGGAGCTGTTTTTT. It encodes CASSLVPGELFF. The full variable domain, completed using reference TRBV11-2 and TRBJ2-2, is EAGVAQSPRYKIIEKRQSVAFWCNPISGHATLYWYQQILGQGPKLLIQFQNNGVVDDSQLPKDRFSAERLKGVDSTLKIQPAKLEDSAVYLCASSLVPGELFFGEGSRLTVL.

This clonotype appeared many times. The chain recombines TRBV20-1 with TRBJ2-6; D gene uncertain. V was shortened by 3 bases and J by 1 base, with 16 bases between the two germline ends. The length of the CDR3 is 17 residues. From germline, CDR1 is DFQATT and CDR2 SNEGSKA (reference sequence). DNA for the CDR3: TGCAGTGCTAGTCCCAAAGGGTTTATTTCTGGGGCCAACGTCCTGACTTTC. This codes for CSASPKGFISGANVLTF.

The sample holds many counts of this clonotype. The chain couples TRBV6-5 to TRBJ1-2, with D perhaps TRBD1 (5 bases). This CDR3 contains 14 residues. Trimming took 6 bases from V and 6 from J, leaving 17 bases between them. Looked up from germline, CDR1 is MNHEY and CDR2 is SVGAGI. CDR3 sequence (DNA): TGTGCCAGCAGCCGGGGCCTCCTAAGGAATGGCTACACCTTC. It specifies CASSRGLLRNGYTF.

This clonotype was counted ten times or more. The genes are TRBV12-3 or TRBV12-4 and TRBJ1-2, with unresolved D. V lost 5 bases, J lost 4 bases, and 11 bases lay in between. The CDR3 extends over 13 amino acids. Here the CDR3 reads CASSLRRLYGYTF. The CDR3 DNA follows: TGTGCCAGCAGTCTGCGTCGGCTCTATGGCTACACCTTC.

This clonotype was detected ten times or more. The rearrangement joins TRBV6-2 or TRBV6-3 to TRBJ2-7; 10 bases fit TRBD2. The germline V gene encodes CDR1 MNHEY and CDR2 SVGEGT. This CDR3 is built from 14 residues. V gave up 8 bases and J gave up 7 bases; unmatched junction bases: 11. In nucleotides, the CDR3 is TGTGCCAGCCACCGGGGGGGACTAGCGCGGGAGCAGTACTTC. Its translation: CASHRGGLAREQYF.

This clonotype was recorded many times. V is TRBV7-2 and J is TRBJ2-5; TRBD2 matches at 8 bases. Per the germline V gene, CDR1 is SGHTA and CDR2 is FQGNSA. J was trimmed by 12 bases and V by 1 base; bases with no gene match: 13. This CDR3 has 15 amino acids. Here the CDR3 reads CASSLDNSSGLEKYF. CDR3 sequence (DNA): TGTGCCAGCAGCTTAGATAACTCTAGCGGGCTGGAGAAGTACTTC. The full variable domain, rest sourced from reference TRBV7-2 and TRBJ2-5, is GAGVSQSPSNKVTEKGKDVELRCDPISGHTALYWYRQSLGQGLEFLIYFQGNSAPDKSGLPSDRFSAERTGGSVSTLTIQRTQQEDSAVYLCASSLDNSSGLEKYFGPGTRLLVL.

This clonotype has a handful of counts. V gene TRBV4-2 combines with J gene TRBJ1-5, with 8 nucleotides matching TRBD1. Looked up from germline, CDR1 is LGHNA and CDR2 is YNFKEQ. The V segment lost 4 bases and the J segment 3 bases; nucleotides outside the gene matches: 8. This CDR3 has 16 residues. The CDR3 loop is CASSPGTGASNQPQHF. DNA of the CDR3: TGTGCCAGCAGCCCCGGGACAGGCGCATCCAATCAGCCCCAGCATTTT.

There are many counts of this clonotype. DNA of the CDR3: TGTGCCAGCAGCTTTTTTCCGGCCTACGAGCAGTACTTC. Its translation is CASSFFPAYEQYF. V is TRBV7-2 and J is TRBJ2-7; D is ambiguous. The CDR3 totals 13 residues. V gave up 3 bases and J gave up 2 bases, with 8 bases separating them. From germline, CDR1 is SGHTA and CDR2 FQGNSA.

This clonotype has ten or more counts. The chain joins TRBV5-4 to TRBJ1-1, with D possibly matching TRBD1 (6 bases). The CDR3 is 16 residues long. CDR1 and CDR2 (germline): SGHNT, YYREEE (reference sequence). V dropped 0 bases and J dropped 0 bases, with 12 bases sitting between them. The CDR3 region is CASSLVGAGMNTEAFF. The CDR3 DNA reads as TGTGCCAGCAGCTTGGTGGGGGCAGGAATGAACACTGAAGCTTTCTTT.

A few counts support this clonotype. The chain joins TRBV27 to TRBJ2-7, with D perhaps given as TRBD1 or TRBD2 (5 bases each). The germline V and J ends were trimmed by 1 base and 5 bases, with 15 bases remaining between them. The CDR3 loop spans 15 amino acids. Germline CDR1 and CDR2: MNHEY and SMNVEV (reference sequence). The CDR3 nucleotides read TGTGCCAGCAGTTTATTATCTGGGACGGGGAACGAGCAGTACTTC. Protein product: CASSLLSGTGNEQYF.

The table lists this clonotype with many counts. The gene calls are TRBV19 and TRBJ1-5; TRBD1 matches 8 bases. With V trimmed by 3 bases and J by 1 base, 17 bases remained unmatched. The germline V gene has CDR1 LNHDA and CDR2 SQIVND (reference sequence). The CDR3 contains 20 residues. The CDR3: CASSIPSTKTGVKSNQPQHF. The CDR3 DNA is TGTGCCAGTAGTATCCCGTCGACAAAGACAGGGGTAAAAAGCAATCAGCCCCAGCATTTT.

J is TRBJ2-7 and V is TRBV6-5; TRBD1 matches 10 bases. V trimming: 0 bases; J trimming: 5 bases; junction bases outside the gene matches: 7. The V gene's germline CDR1 is MNHEY and CDR2 SVGAGI. This CDR3 contains 16 residues. CDR3 sequence: CASSYSMLGQGNEQYF. The CDR3 coding sequence is TGTGCCAGCAGTTACTCGATGCTGGGACAGGGGAACGAGCAGTACTTC.

The rearrangement joins TRBV15 to TRBJ2-2; 8 nucleotides match TRBD1. Trimming removed 0 bases from V and 2 bases from J; junction bases left unmatched: 5. Looked up from germline, CDR1 is LNHNV and CDR2 is YYDKDF (reference sequence). The CDR3 consists of 17 residues. The CDR3 coding sequence is TGTGCCACCAGCAGAGATATCCCAGGGGGCAACACCGGGGAGCTGTTTTTT. Residues: CATSRDIPGGNTGELFF.

This sequence joins TRBV6-1 and TRBJ2-7, with D unresolved. Trimming took 7 bases from V and 4 from J, leaving 20 bases between them. Germline loops: CDR1 MNHNS, CDR2 SASEGT. CDR3 size: 15 residues. The CDR3 here is CASMGAADVKYEQYF. The CDR3 DNA sequence: TGTGCCAGCATGGGCGCTGCAGATGTTAAGTACGAGCAGTACTTC.

This clonotype was recorded many times. The chain has TRBV6-2 or TRBV6-3 and TRBJ2-5; 7 nucleotides line up with TRBD1. Trimming removed 5 bases from V and 0 bases from J; junction bases left unmatched: 9. This CDR3 region has 16 residues. Germline CDR1 reads MNHEY; CDR2 reads SVGEGT. CDR3 protein: CASSNRRDSNQETQYF. DNA of the CDR3: TGTGCCAGCAGTAACCGACGGGACAGTAACCAAGAGACCCAGTACTTC.

A remark on this clonotype: One end of the junction fails to match germline, which may point to a read error. The chain employs TRBV3-1 and TRBJ1-1; D perhaps matches TRBD1 (6 bases). CDR1 is LGHDT, CDR2 YNNKEL, per germline (reference sequence). This CDR3 has 18 amino acids. The CDR3 DNA reads TGTGCCAGCACTTCCCGCAGGGCAGGGGTGCATTCGAACACTGAAGCTTACTTT. Translating it yields CASTSRRAGVHSNTEAYF. Supplemented by reference TRBV3-1 and TRBJ1-1, the full variable domain reads DTAVSQTPKYLVTQMGNDKSIKCEQNLGHDTMYWYKQDSKKFLKIMFSYNNKELIINETVPNRFSPKSPDKAHLNLHINSLELGDSAVYFCASTSRRAGVHSNTEAYFGQGTRLTVV.

This clonotype has a count of ten or more. The chain recombines TRBV5-1 with TRBJ2-7; 9 bases align to TRBD1. This CDR3 is built from 13 residues. The germline gives CDR1 SGHRS, CDR2 YFSETQ. Losses at the gene ends were 4 bases for V and 5 bases for J; bases not matched to a gene: 4. The CDR3 sequence: CASSRQGDHEQYF. CDR3 in DNA: TGCGCCAGCAGCAGACAGGGGGATCACGAGCAGTACTTC.

This clonotype was seen repeatedly, ten times or more. The chain combines TRBV19 with TRBJ1-1, with D unclear. Germline V gene data show CDR1 as LNHDA and CDR2 as SQIVND (reference sequence). Trimming left V 3 bases short and J 7 bases short, with 9 bases between. CDR3 length: 12 amino acids. In nucleotides, the CDR3 is TGTGCCAGTAGTATCAGTGGGATTGAAGCTTTCTTT. Amino acid sequence: CASSISGIEAFF.

This clonotype was recorded at least ten times. This chain joins TRBV6-2 or TRBV6-3 and TRBJ2-5; TRBD2 aligns across 12 bases. V lost 2 bases to trimming and J lost 5 bases; unmatched junction nucleotides: 3. The CDR3 covers 15 residues. Germline loops: CDR1 MNHEY, CDR2 SVGEGT. The CDR3 bases are TGTGCCAGCAGTTACCAGACTAGCGGGGGTGAGACCCAGTACTTC. Protein: CASSYQTSGGETQYF.